This T cell receptor beta chain was captured by sequencing in a study of a mutant IDH1 vaccine in newly diagnosed glioma. Study-level information: The sex distribution of treated patients was approximately 62% male and about 38% female, with a mean age of roughly 40 years. Receipt of radiotherapy, temozolomide, or both preceded the study, and most received both.

Some clones are missing from TCRdb's copy, which holds only in-frame ones; the method was immunoSEQ multiplex PCR. The data show around 89,000 clones, about 83% seen once. As to time point: baseline, week 1 (first vaccination visit). Noted treatment: pre-vaccination baseline after standard-of-care therapy. In every donor, the tumor was a new WHO grade 3 or 4 IDH1-mutant, ATRX-lost astrocytoma. Points on this clone: No antigen is known for it.

This CDR3 spans 14 amino acids. V gave up 4 bases and J gave up 7 bases; unmatched junction bases: 9. Germline V gene sequence: CDR1 GTSNPN, CDR2 SVGIG (reference sequence). Notes on the study in general: Vaccination induced immune responses in roughly 93% of patients.

The sequenced sample was PBMCs, obtained from a glioma patient treated with radiotherapy, temozolomide or both. The chain combines TRBV30 with TRBJ2-2; 7 bases line up with TRBD2. This clonotype was sampled from a woman in her fifties or sixties with glioma. The CDR3 DNA reads as TGTGCCTGGACGAAGGGAGGGGTGGTCGGGGAGCTGTTTTTT. Its protein product is CAWTKGGVVGELFF.